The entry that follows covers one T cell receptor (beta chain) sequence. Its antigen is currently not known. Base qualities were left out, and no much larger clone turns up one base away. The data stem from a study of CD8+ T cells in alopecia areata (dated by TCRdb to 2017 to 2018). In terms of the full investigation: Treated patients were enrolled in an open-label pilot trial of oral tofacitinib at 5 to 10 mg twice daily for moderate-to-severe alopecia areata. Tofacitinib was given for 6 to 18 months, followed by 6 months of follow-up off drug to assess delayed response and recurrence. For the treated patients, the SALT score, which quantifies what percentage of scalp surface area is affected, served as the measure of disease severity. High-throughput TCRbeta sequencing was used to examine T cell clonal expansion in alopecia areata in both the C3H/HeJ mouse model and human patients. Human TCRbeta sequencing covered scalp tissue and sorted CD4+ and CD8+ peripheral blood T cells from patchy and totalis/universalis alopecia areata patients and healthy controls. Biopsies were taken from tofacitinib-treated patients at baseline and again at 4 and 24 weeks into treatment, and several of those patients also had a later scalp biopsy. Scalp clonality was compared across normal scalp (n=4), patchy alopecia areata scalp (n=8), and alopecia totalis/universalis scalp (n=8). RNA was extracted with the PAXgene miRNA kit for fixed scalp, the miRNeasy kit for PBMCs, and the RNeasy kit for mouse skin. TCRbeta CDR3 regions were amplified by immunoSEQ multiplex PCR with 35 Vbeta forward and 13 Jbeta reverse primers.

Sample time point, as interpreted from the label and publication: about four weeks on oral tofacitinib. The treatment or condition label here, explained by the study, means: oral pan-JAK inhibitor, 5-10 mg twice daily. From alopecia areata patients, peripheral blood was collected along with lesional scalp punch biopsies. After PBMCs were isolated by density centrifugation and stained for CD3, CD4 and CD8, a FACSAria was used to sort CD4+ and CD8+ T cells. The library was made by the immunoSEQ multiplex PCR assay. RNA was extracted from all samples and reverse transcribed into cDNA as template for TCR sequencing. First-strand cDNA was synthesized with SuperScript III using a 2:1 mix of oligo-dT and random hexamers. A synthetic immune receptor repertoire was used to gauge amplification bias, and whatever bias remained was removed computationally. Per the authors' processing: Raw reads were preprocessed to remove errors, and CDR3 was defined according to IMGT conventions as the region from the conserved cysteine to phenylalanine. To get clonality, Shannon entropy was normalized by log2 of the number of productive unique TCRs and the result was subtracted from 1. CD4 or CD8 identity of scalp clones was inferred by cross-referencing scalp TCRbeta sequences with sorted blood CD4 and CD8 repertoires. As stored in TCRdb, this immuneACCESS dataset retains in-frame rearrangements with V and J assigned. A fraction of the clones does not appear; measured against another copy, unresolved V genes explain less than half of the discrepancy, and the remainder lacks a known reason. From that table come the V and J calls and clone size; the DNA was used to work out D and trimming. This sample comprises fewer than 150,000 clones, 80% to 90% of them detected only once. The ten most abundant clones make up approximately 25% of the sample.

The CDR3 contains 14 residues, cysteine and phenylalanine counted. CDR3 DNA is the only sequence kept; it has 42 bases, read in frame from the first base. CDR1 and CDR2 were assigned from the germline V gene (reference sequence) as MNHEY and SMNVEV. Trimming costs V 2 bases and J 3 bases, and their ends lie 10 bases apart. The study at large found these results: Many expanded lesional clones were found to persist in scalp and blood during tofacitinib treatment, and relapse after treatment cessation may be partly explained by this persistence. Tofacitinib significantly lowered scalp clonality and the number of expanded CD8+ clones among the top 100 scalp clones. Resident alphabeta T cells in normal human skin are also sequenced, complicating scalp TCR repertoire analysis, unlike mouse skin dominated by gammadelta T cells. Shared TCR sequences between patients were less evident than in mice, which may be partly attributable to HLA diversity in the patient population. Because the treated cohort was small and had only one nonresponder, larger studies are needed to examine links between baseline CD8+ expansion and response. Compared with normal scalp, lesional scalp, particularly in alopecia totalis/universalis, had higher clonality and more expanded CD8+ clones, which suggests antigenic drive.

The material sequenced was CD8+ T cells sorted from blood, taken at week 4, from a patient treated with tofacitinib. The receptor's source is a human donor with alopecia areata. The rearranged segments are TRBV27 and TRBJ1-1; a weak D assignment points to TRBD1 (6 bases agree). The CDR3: CASSLIGTHTEAFF. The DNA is TGTGCCAGCAGTTTAATCGGGACACACACTGAAGCTTTCTTT.